This section outlines one T cell receptor beta chain sequence together with its context. As yet, its antigen is unknown. The ends were cut back, 0 bases at V and 8 bases at J, with 13 bases in the middle. Germline V gene lookup returns CDR1 MGHRA and CDR2 YSYEKL. The CDR3 contains 14 residues. Both 60 Vbeta primers and 13 Jbeta primers went into the PCR. Repertoires were generated with immunoSEQ multiplex PCR, while TCRdb's copy carries only in-frame clones and drops some. The sample lists about 220,000 clones, roughly 88% occurring once. The entry originates in a study of cytomegalovirus exposure and HLA in healthy donors. Study findings and constraints: The authors reported that TCR beta sequences could predict HLA-A and HLA-B alleles. These predictions were accurate for most subjects in the first cohort. The classifier reportedly diagnosed cytomegalovirus status with high specificity and sensitivity. Several of the most significant clusters appeared, in a later analysis, to be linked to common viral pathogens.

The chain recombines TRBV4-1 with TRBJ1-2, with D maybe TRBD1 (5 bases). This sequence originates from a boy aged 2 to 10 in good health and CMV-seronegative. Sample: PBMCs. CDR3 region: CASSQEQVPRGYTF. The DNA for the CDR3 is TGCGCCAGCAGCCAAGAACAGGTTCCGAGGGGCTACACCTTC.